The 29 T cell receptor beta chains in this list originate from one sample, sequenced in a study of T cell responses to AZD1222 COVID-19 vaccine. Generated by immunoSEQ multiplex PCR, the TCRdb table keeps only in-frame clones and is missing some. The sample records around 190,000 clones, almost 90% being singletons. This specimen was peripheral blood, taken on day 0 of AZD1222 vaccination. All receptors derive from an adult in good health.

The chain has TRBV19 and TRBJ2-4; D might be TRBD1 (5 bases). The CDR3 extends over 14 amino acids. Germline V gene data show CDR1 as LNHDA and CDR2 as SQIVND (reference sequence). The V end was cut by 7 bases, the J end by 0 bases, with 10 bases between. The CDR3 spells CASISQGAKNIQYF. As DNA, the CDR3 is TGTGCCAGTATCTCTCAGGGAGCCAAAAACATTCAGTACTTC.

This clone has a single count. The chain couples TRBV11-2 to TRBJ1-4; no reliable D call. The CDR3 is made up of 16 amino acids. Between the trimmed V and J ends, which lost 1 base and 6 bases, there was a span of 15 bases. Germline CDR1 and CDR2: SGHAT and FQNNGV. CDR3 bases: TGTGCCAGCAGCTTAGTCCGCGGCCAGGAGGATGAAAAACTGTTTTTT. Translated, it gives CASSLVRGQEDEKLFF.

The chain has TRBV18 and TRBJ2-7; TRBD2 agrees at 9 bases. V lost 3 bases and J lost 2; bases outside the gene matches: 5. Germline V CDR1 and CDR2: KGHSH, LQKENI. This CDR3 comprises 15 residues. The CDR3 DNA reads as TGTGCCAGCTCACCCTATTCTAGCGGGACCTACGAGCAGTACTTC. This sequence encodes CASSPYSSGTYEQYF. The complete variable domain, with remaining parts taken from reference TRBV18 and TRBJ2-7, reads NAGVMQNPRHLVRRRGQEARLRCSPMKGHSHVYWYRQLPEEGLKFMVYLQKENIIDESGMPKERFSAEFPKEGPSILRIQQVVRGDSAAYFCASSPYSSGTYEQYFGPGTRLTVT.

V usage is TRBV7-9 and J usage is TRBJ1-5; no clear D. V lost 4 bases, J lost 8 bases, and 9 bases lay in between. CDR3 length equals 12 residues. The germline CDR1 and CDR2 sequences are SEHNR and FQNEAQ (reference sequence). CDR3 nucleotide sequence: TGTGCCAGCAGCTCAAGCAGTGAGCCCCAGCATTTT. It specifies CASSSSSEPQHF.

V is TRBV2 and J is TRBJ1-3; D remains ambiguous. V lost 8 bases to trimming and J lost 0 bases, with 11 bases between them. Germline assignment: CDR1 SNHLY and CDR2 FYNNEI. The CDR3 has 14 amino acids. The CDR3 sequence: CASREKASGNTIYF. The CDR3 bases are TGTGCCAGCCGGGAAAAGGCCTCTGGAAACACCATATATTTT.

The chain couples TRBV2 to TRBJ1-6, with D possibly matching TRBD1 (5 bases). The V end lost 2 bases, the J end lost 10 bases, and 12 bases lay between the germline ends. This CDR3 is 14 amino acids long. Per the germline V gene, CDR1 is SNHLY and CDR2 is FYNNEI. The CDR3 reads CASSEKVGTSPLHF. The CDR3 DNA reads as TGTGCCAGCAGTGAAAAAGTTGGGACCTCACCCCTCCACTTT.

The chain recombines TRBV28 with TRBJ1-1; 9 bases match TRBD1. Germline CDR1 and CDR2: MDHEN and SYDVKM. J was trimmed by 11 bases and V by 8 bases; bases with no gene match: 18. The CDR3 length is 15 residues. The CDR3 nucleotides read TGTGCCAGCGCCACCCCGTCCTCCGGGACAGGGTATGCTTTCTTT. As protein: CASATPSSGTGYAFF.

In DNA, the CDR3 is TGTGCCAGCAGCCTAGGGGGGTCTGGAAACACCATATATTTT. The encoded protein is CASSLGGSGNTIYF. The J gene is TRBJ1-3, the V gene TRBV5-4; tentative D call: TRBD1 (6 bases). V lost 4 bases and J 1 base, leaving 9 bases between the germline ends. The CDR3 covers 14 residues. CDR1 is SGHNT and CDR2 is YYREEE in the germline V gene (reference sequence).

The rearrangement links TRBV11-2 to TRBJ1-1; the match to TRBD1 covers 7 bases. Germline V gene sequence: CDR1 SGHAT, CDR2 FQNNGV. The CDR3 covers 15 residues. The ends lost 1 base at V and 5 bases at J; junction bases unmatched: 7. The CDR3 protein is CASSLVPGGFTEAFF. In nucleotides, the CDR3 is TGTGCCAGCAGCTTAGTTCCAGGGGGTTTTACTGAAGCTTTCTTT. Looking up the rest from reference TRBV11-2 and TRBJ1-1 gives the full variable domain: EAGVAQSPRYKIIEKRQSVAFWCNPISGHATLYWYQQILGQGPKLLIQFQNNGVVDDSQLPKDRFSAERLKGVDSTLKIQPAKLEDSAVYLCASSLVPGGFTEAFFGQGTRLTVV.

The chain links TRBV7-9 to TRBJ1-1; D remains unclear. The CDR3 covers 12 residues. Germline V CDR1 and CDR2: SEHNR, FQNEAQ (reference sequence). V was clipped by 3 bases and J by 1 base, with 3 bases between them. CDR3 region: CASSLSNTEAFF. Here the CDR3 DNA reads TGTGCCAGCAGCTTGTCGAACACTGAAGCTTTCTTT.

The rearrangement joins TRBV4-3 to TRBJ1-2, with no clear D. Trimming removed 0 bases at V and 4 bases at J, with 9 bases between. In germline, CDR1 is LGHNA, CDR2 YSLEER. The CDR3 sequence is 14 residues long. CDR3 DNA sequence: TGCGCCAGCAGCCAAGATAAGGCATTCTATGGCTACACCTTC. This encodes CASSQDKAFYGYTF.

The chain combines TRBV11-2 with TRBJ1-4; D is unclear. Germline lookup yields CDR1 SGHAT and CDR2 FQNNGV. V gave up 1 base and J gave up 3 bases, with 12 bases separating them. The CDR3 extends over 16 amino acids. CDR3 sequence reads: CASSLGSRQPNEKLFF. CDR3 nucleotides: TGTGCCAGCAGCTTAGGATCTCGGCAGCCTAATGAAAAACTGTTTTTT.

For the CDR3, the DNA is TGCGCCAGCAGCCTGAATAGCGGGAGCTCCTACAATGAGCAGTTCTTC. This encodes CASSLNSGSSYNEQFF. The chain recombines TRBV5-1 with TRBJ2-1; 9 positions match TRBD2. This CDR3 comprises 16 residues. Germline values: CDR1 SGHRS, CDR2 YFSETQ. With V trimmed by 4 bases and J by 0 bases, 5 bases remained unmatched.

The rearrangement links TRBV7-8 to TRBJ1-5; maybe TRBD1 (6 bases). The CDR3 consists of 15 residues. Germline assignment: CDR1 SGHVS and CDR2 FQNEAQ. The V gene lost 5 bases and the J gene lost 3 bases, with 14 bases spanning the gap. CDR3 DNA sequence: TGTGCCAGCAGCCAACACCGGGACATCAATCAGCCCCAGCATTTT. Translated, it gives CASSQHRDINQPQHF.

The chain combines TRBV18 with TRBJ2-7; 7 nucleotides align to TRBD1. CDR3 length: 14 residues. V shed 6 bases and J 4 bases; nucleotides not matched to a gene: 9. Per the germline V gene, CDR1 is KGHSH and CDR2 is LQKENI. The CDR3 DNA reads TGTGCCAGCTCCCTCGAAGACAGGGCTTACGAGCAGTACTTC. This gives the protein CASSLEDRAYEQYF.

The CDR3 nucleotides read TGTGCCAGCAGCCTAACAGGGGGGCCTCGCTATGGCTACACCTTC. Protein: CASSLTGGPRYGYTF. The chain is built from TRBV7-2 and TRBJ1-2; TRBD1 agrees at 8 bases. The junction had 9 bases not matched to a gene; V was cut back by 5 bases and J by 4 bases. Germline CDR1 is SGHTA and CDR2 is FQGNSA. The CDR3 covers 15 residues. The full variable domain, with the rest looked up from reference TRBV7-2 and TRBJ1-2, is GAGVSQSPSNKVTEKGKDVELRCDPISGHTALYWYRQSLGQGLEFLIYFQGNSAPDKSGLPSDRFSAERTGGSVSTLTIQRTQQEDSAVYLCASSLTGGPRYGYTFGSGTRLTVV.

This CDR3 is CASSPSGGQRGEQFF. The DNA for the CDR3 is TGCGCCAGCAGCCCTAGCGGGGGGCAAAGGGGTGAGCAGTTCTTC. The V call is TRBV5-1, the J call TRBJ2-1, with 11 bases fitting TRBD2. The germline CDR1 and CDR2 sequences are SGHRS and YFSETQ. This CDR3 has 15 residues. V was pared by 4 bases and J by 9 bases, with 9 bases of the junction left unmatched.

The chain joins TRBV5-1 to TRBJ2-1; 12 bases fit TRBD2. Germline V gene data show CDR1 as SGHRS and CDR2 as YFSETQ. V trimming: 2 bases; J trimming: 6 bases; junction bases outside the gene matches: 3. The CDR3 sequence is 15 residues long. This chain's CDR3 is CASSLLAGGGNEQFF. DNA of the CDR3: TGCGCCAGCAGCTTACTAGCGGGAGGAGGCAATGAGCAGTTCTTC.

The V call is TRBV19, the J call TRBJ1-5; D unclear. Trimming cost V 8 bases and J 5 bases, with 19 bases left between them. Per the germline V gene, CDR1 is LNHDA and CDR2 is SQIVND (reference sequence). The CDR3 has 15 residues. CDR3 loop: CASLLQAGRDQPQHF. For the CDR3, the DNA is TGTGCCAGTCTCCTCCAGGCGGGAAGGGATCAGCCCCAGCATTTT.

This sequence joins TRBV6-2 or TRBV6-3 and TRBJ1-6, with a possible D match to TRBD1 (5 bases). The CDR3 runs to 14 residues. CDR1 and CDR2 from the germline V gene are MNHEY and SVGEGT. V was trimmed by 6 bases and J by 8 bases, leaving 14 bases between them. CDR3 in DNA: TGTGCCAGCAGCCGGACCGACAGTTATTCACCCCTCCACTTT. Amino acid sequence: CASSRTDSYSPLHF.

The rearrangement links TRBV5-1 to TRBJ2-7; D gene unclear. The germline gives CDR1 SGHRS, CDR2 YFSETQ. The V and J ends lost 0 bases and 7 bases respectively, with 11 bases between them. CDR3 length equals 13 residues. The CDR3 sequence is CASSLDYTLEQYF. CDR3 coding DNA: TGCGCCAGCAGCTTGGACTACACCCTTGAGCAGTACTTC.

This clone was seen just once. The chain links TRBV30 to TRBJ1-6, with D possibly TRBD1 on 6 matching bases. CDR3 length equals 13 residues. Trimming took 5 bases from V and 2 from J, leaving 7 bases between them. The germline gives CDR1 GTSNPN, CDR2 SVGIG (reference sequence). The CDR3 DNA sequence: TGTGCCTGGGGACAGACCTATAATTCACCCCTCCACTTT. This sequence encodes CAWGQTYNSPLHF. The full variable domain, with the rest looked up from reference TRBV30 and TRBJ1-6, is SQTIHQWPATLVQPVGSPLSLECTVEGTSNPNLYWYRQAAGRGLQLLFYSVGIGQISSEVPQNLSASRPQDRQFILSSKKLLLSDSGFYLCAWGQTYNSPLHFGNGTRLTVT.

The chain recombines TRBV19 with TRBJ1-1; D is perhaps TRBD1 (5 bases). The length of the CDR3 is 15 residues. V was clipped by 5 bases and J by 0 bases, with 13 bases between them. Germline-derived CDR1 and CDR2 are LNHDA and SQIVND (reference sequence). CDR3 coding DNA: TGTGCCAGTAGTTGGCAGGGACCCTTGAACACTGAAGCTTTCTTT. Encoded protein: CASSWQGPLNTEAFF. The complete variable domain, with remaining parts taken from reference TRBV19 and TRBJ1-1, reads DGGITQSPKYLFRKEGQNVTLSCEQNLNHDAMYWYRQDPGQGLRLIYYSQIVNDFQKGDIAEGYSVSREKKESFPLTVTSAQKNPTAFYLCASSWQGPLNTEAFFGQGTRLTVV.

V and J are TRBV5-1 and TRBJ1-3, with TRBD1 identical over 11 bases. After removal of 4 bases from V and 8 bases from J, the junction contained 8 bases not matched to a gene. This CDR3 is built from 15 residues. CDR1 and CDR2 (germline): SGHRS, YFSETQ. CDR3 nucleotide sequence: TGCGCCAGCAGCCCCCGGGACAGGGGGGTTGACACCATATATTTT. It yields the protein CASSPRDRGVDTIYF.

The chain joins TRBV13 to TRBJ2-7, with 9 nucleotides matching TRBD1. Losses at the gene ends were 8 bases for V and 3 bases for J; bases not matched to a gene: 5. Per germline, CDR1 PRHDT and CDR2 FYEKMQ (reference sequence). This CDR3 has 13 amino acids. Here the CDR3 DNA reads TGTGCCAGCGCCGACAGGGGGGGCTACGAGCAGTACTTC. Translating it yields CASADRGGYEQYF.

The rearrangement links TRBV11-3 to TRBJ2-3, with D possibly being TRBD1 (7 bases). The CDR3 extends over 16 amino acids. From germline, CDR1 is SGHNT and CDR2 YENEEA. V was shortened by 5 bases and J by 0 bases, with 15 bases between the two germline ends. CDR3 sequence (DNA): TGTGCCAGCAGCATTCAGGGGGGCGGGAGCACAGATACGCAGTATTTT. Protein sequence: CASSIQGGGSTDTQYF.

For this clone: Other DNA sequences from this sample encode an identical CDR3 as well. The chain uses TRBV5-5 and TRBJ2-7, with 7 positions matching TRBD1. Trimming cost V 4 bases and J 4 bases; bases outside gene matches: 2. Germline V gives CDR1 SGHKS, CDR2 YYEKEE (reference sequence). This CDR3 has 12 residues. CDR3 DNA: TGTGCCAGCAGCCGACAGGGTTACGAGCAGTACTTC. Its translation is CASSRQGYEQYF.

The chain joins TRBV6-2 or TRBV6-3 to TRBJ2-3, with 13 bases lining up with TRBD2. V was clipped by 3 bases and J by 4 bases; unmatched bases: 4. Per the germline V gene, CDR1 is MNHEY and CDR2 is SVGEGT. This CDR3 contains 16 residues. CDR3 DNA: TGTGCCAGCAGTTATTTAACTAGCGGGGGGGCAGATACGCAGTATTTT. This sequence encodes CASSYLTSGGADTQYF.

This sequence joins TRBV10-1 and TRBJ2-3; unclear D gene. The CDR3 is 12 residues long. Germline V lookup: CDR1 WNHNN, CDR2 SYGVQD (reference sequence). The V and J ends lost 5 bases and 5 bases respectively, with 8 bases between them. The CDR3 bases are TGCGCCAGCAGTTTTCTCGGAGATACGCAGTATTTT. Protein: CASSFLGDTQYF.